This T cell receptor (beta chain) originates from a study of cytomegalovirus exposure and HLA in healthy donors. Study-wide findings and caveats: When analyzed later, the rates of TCR association showed variation by HLA locus, with DRB1 the most and HLA-C the fewest. Among donors in an Asian-associated ancestry cluster, a later analysis reportedly found fewer N-insertions than the approximately 700-donor mean.

As concerns this clone: Its antigen is currently unknown.

CDR1 SGDLS and CDR2 YYNGEE come from the germline V gene. V was pared by 3 bases and J by 3 bases, with 13 bases between. The CDR3 covers 14 residues. PCR used 60 Vbeta primers and 13 Jbeta primers. Here immunoSEQ multiplex PCR was the method, and the copy in TCRdb shows in-frame clones only, minus some. The repertoire holds 85,000 to 100,000 clones, with roughly 83% as singletons. The V and J genes are TRBV9 and TRBJ2-7; a possible D gene is TRBD1 (6 bases). The clonotype was recovered from a male donor in good health and CMV-seropositive. Sequences were obtained from PBMCs. This chain's CDR3 is CASSEGQSHYEQYF. The CDR3, as DNA: TGTGCCAGCAGCGAGGGACAAAGCCACTACGAGCAGTACTTC.